This T cell receptor beta chain was sequenced during a study of blood T cell repertoires in COVID-19. On the study more broadly: Material from acute and convalescent COVID-19 was sourced from the United States, Italy and Spain. Nucleic acid was either cDNA or gDNA, and it came from T cells, B-cell-depleted T cells, or PBMCs.

Using immunoSEQ multiplex PCR, the repertoire was profiled, and TCRdb retains in-frame clones only, with some absent. The data contain about 140,000 clones, 65% to 85% of them singletons. The CDR3 runs to 16 residues. V was clipped by 1 base and J by 7 bases, with 14 bases between them. Germline loops: CDR1 SEHNR, CDR2 FQNEAQ (reference sequence). The receptor's source is an older woman with acute or convalescent COVID-19. The sequenced sample consisted of peripheral blood. The chain has TRBV7-9 and TRBJ1-6; D is possibly TRBD1 (5 bases). The CDR3 nucleotides read TGTGCCAGCAGCTTAGGGGAGGGTAGGGGAAATTCACCCCTCCACTTT. It is translated as CASSLGEGRGNSPLHF. The full variable domain, its missing parts supplied by reference TRBV7-9 and TRBJ1-6, is DTGVSQNPRHKITKRGQNVTFRCDPISEHNRLYWYRQTLGQGPEFLTYFQNEAQLEKSRLLSDRFSAERPKGSFSTLEIQRTEQGDSAMYLCASSLGEGRGNSPLHFGNGTRLTVT.